This entry lists 8 T cell receptor beta chains sequenced from one sample in a study of regulatory T cells in long-lasting Graves disease. Arm-PCR of CDR3 regions with iRepertoire HTBI primers generated TCR beta libraries. Each CDR3 protein is one row after TCRdb ran MiXCR on the multiplex PCR reads. Here the sample spans approximately 500,000 distinct CDR3 sequences, around a fifth being singletons. Noted time point: persistent/refractory GD, antithyroid drugs over 5 years with positive TRAb. The TCR library used RNA extracted from PBMCs. The specimen was peripheral blood mononuclear cells (PBMCs), collected when the disease was refractory, from a patient treated with antithyroid drugs. The receptors originated from a female donor with Graves disease.

This clonotype was counted ten times or more. The CDR3: CASSHWTGSGSNQPQHF. CDR3 coding DNA: TGTGCCAGTAGTCACTGGACAGGGTCTGGTAGCAATCAGCCCCAGCATTTT. V is TRBV19 and J is TRBJ1-5; 8 nucleotides line up with TRBD1. This CDR3 has 17 residues. Germline V gene data show CDR1 as LNHDA and CDR2 as SQIVND (reference sequence). J lost 0 bases, V lost 5 bases, and 9 bases had no gene match.

The chain is built from TRBV3-1 and TRBJ2-1, with TRBD2 as a possible D gene (6 bases). Per the germline V gene, CDR1 is LGHDT and CDR2 is YNNKEL (reference sequence). Trimming stripped 0 bases from V and 3 bases from J, with 18 bases between. This CDR3 is built from 18 residues. CDR3 nucleotides: TGTGCCAGCAGCCAAGAGTCCTTGGCGGGGATGATCTACAATGAGCAGTTCTTC. Protein product: CASSQESLAGMIYNEQFF.

This clonotype was found a few times. The chain carries TRBV4-2 and TRBJ2-5; TRBD2 matches at 8 bases. The germline CDR1 and CDR2 sequences are LGHNA and YNFKEQ. This CDR3 is built from 15 residues. The J segment lost 2 bases and the V segment lost 4 bases, leaving 6 bases of the junction unmatched. The CDR3 loop is CASSRSLAVQETQYF. The CDR3 DNA is TGTGCCAGCAGCCGATCACTAGCGGTTCAAGAGACCCAGTACTTC.

The table lists this clonotype with many counts. V and J are TRBV28 and TRBJ2-7; 7 bases match TRBD1. With 3 bases clipped from V and 0 bases from J, the junction kept 14 bases outside the gene matches. Germline V gene sequence: CDR1 MDHEN, CDR2 SYDVKM. The CDR3 is made up of 18 amino acids. CDR3 nucleotide sequence: TGTGCCAGCAGTTTGTTATTTCTGGGACAGACGGGCTCCTACGAGCAGTACTTC. Protein sequence: CASSLLFLGQTGSYEQYF.

This clonotype was counted ten times or more. The chain links TRBV7-8 to TRBJ2-7; the D gene is possibly TRBD1 (6 bases). CDR3 length: 12 amino acids. The germline V gene has CDR1 SGHVS and CDR2 FQNEAQ. Between the trimmed V and J ends, which lost 4 bases and 4 bases, there was a span of 8 bases. The CDR3 bases are TGTGCCAGCAGCTACAGGGTGTACGAGCAGTACTTC. It yields the protein CASSYRVYEQYF.

The chain links TRBV24-1 to TRBJ1-2; perhaps TRBD1 as D (6 bases). Trimming shortened V by 0 bases and J by 4 bases, and 8 bases separated the two germline ends. This CDR3 contains 14 residues. Germline CDR1 is KGHDR and CDR2 is SFDVKD. The CDR3 region is CATSDLGGTYGYTF. The CDR3 bases are TGTGCCACCAGTGATTTGGGGGGCACCTATGGCTACACCTTC.

This clonotype came up many times. The chain joins TRBV6-1 to TRBJ2-7, with D tentatively TRBD1 or TRBD2 (5 bases each). Germline lookup yields CDR1 MNHNS and CDR2 SASEGT. The CDR3 covers 14 residues. With 6 bases removed from V and 0 bases from J, the gap between germline ends came to 12 bases. The CDR3, as DNA: TGTGCCAGCAGCAGAGGGGTGAGCTCCTACGAGCAGTACTTC. The encoded protein is CASSRGVSSYEQYF.

This clonotype was detected many times. The V and J genes are TRBV27 and TRBJ1-6, with D possibly matching TRBD1 (6 bases). Germline lookup yields CDR1 MNHEY and CDR2 SMNVEV (reference sequence). V dropped 6 bases and J dropped 0 bases, with 15 bases sitting between them. The CDR3 length is 17 residues. The CDR3 nucleotides are TGTGCCAGCAGCTCTAGGGGGGGTGCCTCCTATAATTCACCCCTCCACTTT. This codes for CASSSRGGASYNSPLHF.